One sample yielded the 7 T cell receptor beta chains listed below, sequenced in a study of a mutant IDH1 vaccine in newly diagnosed glioma. The antigens for these receptors are not known. Time point defined: week 23, last vaccination. Every vaccine dose comprised 300 ug of mutant IDH1 20-mer peptide plus topical imiquimod. Using immunoSEQ multiplex PCR, the repertoire was profiled, and TCRdb retains in-frame clones only, with some absent. This sample has approximately 35,000 clones, with 70% to 90% found just once. Sequencing used PBMCs, obtained from a glioma patient whose treatment included an IDH1 peptide vaccine. The receptors shown here come from a man aged 35-49 years with glioma.

V is TRBV2 and J is TRBJ2-5; 11 bases align to TRBD1. V was clipped by 6 bases and J by 4 bases; unmatched bases: 7. There are 15 residues in the CDR3. Germline CDR1 SNHLY, CDR2 FYNNEI. This CDR3 reads CASRGRTGGAETQYF. The DNA for the CDR3 is TGTGCCAGCAGAGGAAGGACAGGGGGCGCAGAGACCCAGTACTTC.

Only one count was recorded for this clone. This chain connects TRBV6-6 to TRBJ1-4, with unresolved D. CDR3 length equals 16 residues. Germline V lookup: CDR1 MNHNY, CDR2 SVGAGI (reference sequence). Trimming took off 0 bases at V and 8 bases at J, with 16 bases between the two ends. CDR3 region: CASSYSGHLLDEKLFF. The CDR3 DNA is TGTGCCAGCAGTTACTCCGGGCACCTCTTGGACGAAAAACTGTTTTTT.

J is TRBJ2-7 and V is TRBV5-6; D may match TRBD1 or TRBD2 (5 bases each). Trimming removed 4 bases at V and 4 bases at J, with 12 bases between. Germline CDR1 SGHDT, CDR2 YYEEEE. The CDR3 runs to 13 residues. For the CDR3, the DNA is TGTGCCAGCAGCCCGGGACCATCTTACGAGCAGTACTTC. This codes for CASSPGPSYEQYF.

The rearrangement uses TRBV28 and TRBJ1-2; perhaps TRBD1 as D (6 bases). V shed 2 bases and J shed 5 bases, with 12 bases lying between them. Germline CDR1 and CDR2: MDHEN and SYDVKM. The CDR3 has 14 residues. CDR3 protein: CASSLRQTGYGYTF. The CDR3 nucleotides read TGTGCCAGCAGTTTACGCCAGACAGGATATGGCTACACCTTC.

This chain joins TRBV7-9 and TRBJ2-2; the D gene is possibly TRBD2 (7 bases). Germline V gene lookup returns CDR1 SEHNR and CDR2 FQNEAQ (reference sequence). V was clipped by 8 bases and J by 0 bases, with 10 bases between them. The CDR3 covers 14 residues. CDR3 in amino acids: CASGRGANTGELFF. The CDR3 DNA reads as TGTGCCAGCGGGAGGGGGGCGAACACCGGGGAGCTGTTTTTT.

The chain uses TRBV11-2 and TRBJ2-3; D unresolved. The CDR3 contains 12 residues. V dropped 4 bases and J dropped 6 bases, with 8 bases sitting between them. Per germline, CDR1 SGHAT and CDR2 FQNNGV. The CDR3 reads CASSYWPDTQYF. The DNA of the CDR3 is TGTGCCAGCAGCTACTGGCCCGATACGCAGTATTTT.

J is TRBJ2-6 and V is TRBV27; 8 positions match TRBD1. The V gene end was trimmed by 0 bases and the J gene end by 1 base; junction bases not matched to a gene: 2. In germline, CDR1 is MNHEY, CDR2 SMNVEV (reference sequence). CDR3 size: 17 residues. The CDR3 DNA follows: TGTGCCAGCAGTTTATCGTGGACAGGGTCTGGGGCCAACGTCCTGACTTTC. It codes for CASSLSWTGSGANVLTF.